This TCR beta chain is drawn from a study of cytomegalovirus exposure and HLA in healthy donors. Whole-study results and caveats: For most subjects, TCR beta sequences were reported to predict HLA-A and HLA-B alleles with accuracy.

Although they were nominally healthy when sampled, donors likely had unrecorded immune exposures. Germline V gene data show CDR1 as MNHNS and CDR2 as SASEGT. This CDR3 comprises 15 residues. The V gene end was trimmed by 2 bases and the J gene end by 4 bases; junction bases not matched to a gene: 7. About this clone itself: The antigen is undetermined.

Primers for the PCR totalled 60 Vbeta and 13 Jbeta. Using immunoSEQ multiplex PCR, the repertoire was profiled, and TCRdb retains in-frame clones only, with some absent. The table records 100,000 to 150,000 clones, 60% to 85% of them present only once. V is TRBV6-1 and J is TRBJ2-7; 8 bases are shared with TRBD2. This clonotype was obtained from a woman aged 40-49 years in good health and CMV-seronegative. Sequenced sample: PBMCs. The CDR3 DNA reads TGTGCCAGCAGTGAAAAGTCGGGGGGGGCTTACGAGCAGTACTTC. It codes for CASSEKSGGAYEQYF.